Presented here are 7 T cell receptor beta chains from one specimen sequenced in a study of shared clonotypes between healthy human individuals (dated by TCRdb to the early 2020s). The library was produced with the immunoSEQ multiplex PCR assay. This immuneACCESS table, as held by TCRdb, lists in-frame sequences with V and J called but not all clones. Of the missing ones, under half trace to an unresolved V gene in checked studies; the others have no known cause. Present in this sample are about 2.3 million clones, about 92% of which were seen just once. The ten largest clones take up around 0.4% of the sample. Sequenced: naive CD4+ T cells from PBMCs. Interpreted using the paper, the cell subset or site label stands for: CD45RA+ positively selected. These receptors were obtained from a man aged 18 to 29 in good health. Some clones in this sample may be carry-over from other donors' samples.

The J gene is TRBJ1-5, the V gene TRBV7-2; no clear D. Germline lookup yields CDR1 SGHTA and CDR2 FQGNSA. V shed 5 bases and J shed 7 bases, with 12 bases lying between them. This CDR3 is built from 13 residues. The CDR3 loop reads CASSVAVRQPQHF. CDR3 sequence (DNA): TGTGCCAGCAGCGTGGCAGTGAGGCAGCCCCAGCATTTT. The full variable domain, its missing parts supplied by reference TRBV7-2 and TRBJ1-5, is GAGVSQSPSNKVTEKGKDVELRCDPISGHTALYWYRQSLGQGLEFLIYFQGNSAPDKSGLPSDRFSAERTGGSVSTLTIQRTQQEDSAVYLCASSVAVRQPQHFGDGTRLSIL.

The chain is built from TRBV7-6 and TRBJ1-5; TRBD1 matches 8 bases. The CDR3 totals 17 residues. The germline gives CDR1 SGHVS, CDR2 FNYEAQ. J was trimmed by 4 bases and V by 5 bases; bases with no gene match: 13. DNA for the CDR3: TGTGCCAGCAGCCATAAAGGACAGGGCCGACGGAATCAGCCCCAGCATTTT. Protein sequence: CASSHKGQGRRNQPQHF.

The chain employs TRBV7-6 and TRBJ2-5, with D tentatively TRBD2 (6 bases). CDR1 is SGHVS and CDR2 is FNYEAQ in the germline V gene. V dropped 4 bases and J dropped 3 bases, with 12 bases sitting between them. The CDR3 is 14 residues long. CDR3 residues: CASSSRGGKETQYF. In nucleotides, the CDR3 is TGTGCCAGCAGCTCGAGAGGCGGGAAAGAGACCCAGTACTTC.

V gene TRBV11-2 combines with J gene TRBJ2-6; D not certain. There are 16 residues in the CDR3. Trimming cost V 1 base and J 2 bases, with 9 bases left between them. The germline V gene has CDR1 SGHAT and CDR2 FQNNGV. The CDR3 DNA reads as TGTGCCAGCAGCTTAGTTTGGGGTCCTGGGGCCAACGTCCTGACTTTC. It encodes CASSLVWGPGANVLTF. Variable domain in full (rest from reference TRBV11-2 and TRBJ2-6): EAGVAQSPRYKIIEKRQSVAFWCNPISGHATLYWYQQILGQGPKLLIQFQNNGVVDDSQLPKDRFSAERLKGVDSTLKIQPAKLEDSAVYLCASSLVWGPGANVLTFGAGSRLTVL.

CDR3 loop: CASSLYSRLDPYEQYF. Written as DNA, the CDR3 is TGTGCCAGCAGCTTGTATTCTCGGCTAGACCCATACGAGCAGTACTTC. The J gene is TRBJ2-7, the V gene TRBV5-4; the D is unclear. The V and J ends lost 1 base and 4 bases respectively, with 18 bases between them. Germline-derived CDR1 and CDR2 are SGHNT and YYREEE (reference sequence). This CDR3 region has 16 residues.

The J gene is TRBJ1-2, the V gene TRBV19; 7 bases are shared with TRBD1. The ends lost 9 bases at V and 2 bases at J; junction bases unmatched: 9. CDR3 length equals 14 residues. Germline assignment: CDR1 LNHDA and CDR2 SQIVND (reference sequence). CDR3 DNA: TGTGCCAGCAAACAGGGGCCGACCAACTATGGCTACACCTTC. Translated, it gives CASKQGPTNYGYTF.

The gene calls are TRBV5-1 and TRBJ2-1; possible D gene TRBD1, 6 bases. The germline V gene encodes CDR1 SGHRS and CDR2 YFSETQ. Trimming took 2 bases from V and 0 from J, leaving 15 bases between them. This CDR3 region has 17 residues. The CDR3: CASSFEGTGISYNEQFF. CDR3 in DNA: TGCGCCAGCAGCTTTGAGGGTACAGGGATCTCCTACAATGAGCAGTTCTTC.